This TCR beta chain was retrieved from a study of blood T cell repertoires in COVID-19. Study overall: Samples of COVID-19 (acute and convalescent) were obtained from the United States, Italy and Spain. T cells, B-cell-depleted T cells, or PBMCs provided the cDNA or gDNA that served as material.

Trimming stripped 0 bases from V and 6 bases from J, with 9 bases between. The CDR3 has 13 amino acids. Germline values: CDR1 SGHTA, CDR2 FQGNSA. Authors' analysis steps: Amplifying reference gene primers gave estimates of nucleated cell counts. Some clones are missing from TCRdb's copy, which holds only in-frame ones; the method was immunoSEQ multiplex PCR. V and J calls and clone size are copied from that table; D and trimming were computed from the DNA. This table holds around 140,000 clones, around 90% found once. Sequencing was performed on peripheral blood. This clonotype was obtained from a human donor in a cohort sampled during active COVID-19. V gene TRBV7-2 combines with J gene TRBJ2-7; no reliable D call. The CDR3 DNA reads as TGTGCCAGCAGCTTAGCGCTCAGAGGCGAGCAGTACTTC. Its translation is CASSLALRGEQYF.